This T cell receptor (beta chain) is from a study of cytomegalovirus exposure and HLA in healthy donors. Overall study findings and caveats: It was assumed in the presence/absence analyses that sequencing depth was roughly uniform across donors. Listed as cytomegalovirus-associated were over 150 TCR beta chains.

Comments on this clone: Antigen specificity is unknown. At one end the junction does not follow the germline gene, possibly because of a read error.

The CDR3 totals 12 residues. Per germline, CDR1 SEHNR and CDR2 FQNEAQ (reference sequence). Amplification used 60 Vbeta primers and 13 Jbeta primers. Sequencing used immunoSEQ multiplex PCR; TCRdb keeps in-frame clones, though not all of them. The table records about 150,000 clones, about three quarters of them present only once. The genes are TRBV7-9 and TRBJ1-1; 8 nucleotides line up with TRBD1. This TCR was recovered from a male donor in good health and CMV-seronegative. The material sequenced was PBMCs. The CDR3 region is CSSGQGFTEAFF. CDR3 nucleotides: TGTTCCAGCGGACAGGGTTTCACTGAAGCTTTCTTT.